This T cell receptor (beta chain) was observed in a study of blood T cell repertoires in COVID-19. Across about two dozen US areas, participants ranged in age from about 18 to 100 years. Clinical history reported by participants formed the basis on which cohorts were assigned. The CDR3 totals 16 residues. J lost 3 bases, V lost 4 bases, and 10 bases had no gene match. This clone was seen a single time. Only in-frame clones appear in the TCRdb table, and some are missing; sequencing was by immunoSEQ multiplex PCR. The repertoire has 250,000 to 300,000 clones, around 84% of them found once; the top ten carry around 3.9%.

Sequencing was performed on PBMCs or T cells enriched from blood (not recorded which). The receptor was derived from a young man with acute COVID-19. The chain employs TRBV5-3 and TRBJ1-5; the match to TRBD1 covers 7 bases. TRBV5-3 is designated an ORF whose function remains uncertain. CDR3 sequence (DNA): TGTGCCAGAAGCGGACGTAGGGACAGCAACAATCAGCCCCAGCATTTT. Its translation: CARSGRRDSNNQPQHF.